The source of this TCR beta chain is a study of T cells after yellow fever vaccination. Study-level results: Post-booster repertoires again held most primary-vaccination clones (roughly 96% CD4, around 90% CD8).

They built TCR cDNA with 5'RACE template switching, a step that put in a universal primer site and UMIs. TCRdb reprocessed the 5' RACE reads via MiXCR and lists one record per CDR3 protein. The top ten clones hold 30% to 50% of a sample with about 120,000 distinct CDR3 sequences, about 8.4% of them seen once. Worth noting for this clonotype: Its antigen is as yet unknown.

Germline CDR1 is SNHLY and CDR2 is FYNNEI. The CDR3 is made up of 15 amino acids. V was clipped by 5 bases and J by 3 bases, with 17 bases between them. Sequencing used CD8+ T cells sorted from PBMCs, obtained on the day of the yellow fever booster vaccination. The chain links TRBV2 to TRBJ2-7; tentatively, D is TRBD1 or TRBD2 (5 bases each). The receptor comes from a man in his late teens or twenties who received the YFV17D yellow fever vaccine. CDR3 sequence (DNA): TGTGCCAGCAGTTCAACAGGCCAGGCGGGCTACGAGCAGTACGTC. Its protein product is CASSSTGQAGYEQYV.